One sample yielded the 5 T cell receptor beta chains listed below, sequenced in a study of human T cells and chemical hapten exposure. The time point is: patch test 1, 2 weeks after DPC sensitization. The treatment denotes: therapeutic diphenylcyclopropenone sensitization with weekly scalp DPC. Each CDR3 protein gets one entry after TCRdb re-called the RACE reads with MiXCR. The repertoire includes about 49,000 distinct CDR3 sequences, around 9.3% of them detected once, and less than 5% sits in the top ten. The starting material was whole blood, obtained in connection with sensitization to the hapten diphenylcyclopropenone (DPC). The receptors derive from a woman between 45 and 60 years old with alopecia areata. Some clones in this sample may be carry-over from other donors' samples.

Many counts were recorded for this clonotype. The chain combines TRBV11-2 with TRBJ2-5; D is ambiguous. This CDR3 has 16 amino acids. Deletions cut 5 bases from V and 4 bases from J, with 20 bases between. Per the germline V gene, CDR1 is SGHAT and CDR2 is FQNNGV. The CDR3: CASSPPTRPTAETQYF. The CDR3 DNA is TGTGCCAGCAGCCCCCCTACAAGACCTACGGCAGAGACCCAGTACTTC.

The sample holds many counts of this clonotype. The chain recombines TRBV30 with TRBJ2-6; D remains unclear. The V end was cut by 1 base, the J end by 2 bases, with 0 bases between. This CDR3 region has 12 residues. Germline CDR1 is GTSNPN and CDR2 is SVGIG (reference sequence). The CDR3 here is CAWSAGANVLTF. CDR3 coding DNA: TGTGCCTGGAGTGCTGGGGCCAACGTCCTGACTTTC. The full variable domain, in which reference TRBV30 and TRBJ2-6 provide the parts outside the CDR3, is SQTIHQWPATLVQPVGSPLSLECTVEGTSNPNLYWYRQAAGRGLQLLFYSVGIGQISSEVPQNLSASRPQDRQFILSSKKLLLSDSGFYLCAWSAGANVLTFGAGSRLTVL.

This clonotype appeared many times. The chain is built from TRBV11-2 and TRBJ1-4, with TRBD1 matching 8 bases. CDR3 length: 17 residues. V gave up 1 base and J gave up 7 bases; unmatched junction bases: 11. Germline assignment: CDR1 SGHAT and CDR2 FQNNGV. CDR3 sequence reads: CASSLAGQGILGEKLFF. In nucleotides, the CDR3 is TGTGCCAGCAGCTTAGCAGGACAGGGAATTCTTGGTGAAAAACTGTTTTTT.

This clonotype occurred many times. This chain joins TRBV20-1 and TRBJ2-7; 8 nucleotides match TRBD2. V lost 0 bases, J lost 2 bases, and 9 bases stayed unmatched. The CDR3 covers 16 residues. CDR1 and CDR2 (germline): DFQATT, SNEGSKA (reference sequence). In DNA, the CDR3 is TGCAGTGCTAGAGATAATTCAGCGGGAGTCCCCTACGAGCAGTACTTC. Translation: CSARDNSAGVPYEQYF.

The V gene is TRBV3-1, the J gene TRBJ1-4; TRBD1 aligns across 7 bases. The CDR3 has 15 amino acids. The junction had 9 bases not matched to a gene; V was cut back by 7 bases and J by 4 bases. Looked up from germline, CDR1 is LGHDT and CDR2 is YNNKEL (reference sequence). The CDR3 protein is CASTRGDSGNEKLFF. The CDR3 DNA reads as TGTGCCAGCACCCGCGGGGACAGTGGTAATGAAAAACTGTTTTTT.